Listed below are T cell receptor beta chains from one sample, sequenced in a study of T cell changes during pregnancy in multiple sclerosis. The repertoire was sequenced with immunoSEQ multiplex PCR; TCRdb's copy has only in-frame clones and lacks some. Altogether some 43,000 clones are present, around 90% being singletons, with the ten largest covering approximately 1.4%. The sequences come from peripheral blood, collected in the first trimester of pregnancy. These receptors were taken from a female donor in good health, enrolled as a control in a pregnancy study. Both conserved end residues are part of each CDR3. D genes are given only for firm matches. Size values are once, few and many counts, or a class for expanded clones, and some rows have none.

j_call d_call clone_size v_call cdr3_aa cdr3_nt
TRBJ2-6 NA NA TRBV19 CASIRLGRDSGANVLTF TGTGCCAGTATCCGCCTAGGCAGGGACTCTGGGGCCAACGTCCTGACTTTC
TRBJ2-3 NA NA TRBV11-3 CASSLSGTDTQYF TGTGCCAGCAGCTTATCCGGCACAGATACGCAGTATTTT
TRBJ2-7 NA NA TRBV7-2 CASSPSGNNYEQYF TGTGCCAGCAGCCCGTCCGGGAACAACTACGAGCAGTACTTC
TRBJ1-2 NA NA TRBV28 CASSLWGRDIYGYTF TGTGCCAGCAGTTTATGGGGCAGGGATATCTATGGCTACACCTTC
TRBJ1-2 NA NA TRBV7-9 CASSPATWGYTF TGTGCCAGCAGCCCCGCGACTTGGGGCTACACCTTC
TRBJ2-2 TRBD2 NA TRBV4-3 CASSQDPAGGSRAGELFF TGCGCCAGCAGCCAAGATCCAGCGGGAGGCTCCCGCGCCGGGGAGCTGTTTTTT
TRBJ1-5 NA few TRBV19 CASSIDLLGAQPQHF TGTGCCAGTAGTATAGATCTCCTGGGGGCTCAGCCCCAGCATTTT
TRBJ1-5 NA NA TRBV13 CASSQRTKYSNQPQHF TGTGCCAGCAGCCAACGGACAAAATATAGCAATCAGCCCCAGCATTTT
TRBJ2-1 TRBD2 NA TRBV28 CASVGTIYNEQFF TGTGCCAGCGTTGGGACTATTTACAATGAGCAGTTCTTC
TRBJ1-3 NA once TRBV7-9 CASTLLPGNTIYF TGTGCCAGCACCCTCCTCCCTGGAAACACCATATATTTT
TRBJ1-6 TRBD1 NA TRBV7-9 CASSLSTGGLSPLHF TGTGCCAGCAGCTTGTCGACAGGGGGACTTTCACCCCTCCACTTT
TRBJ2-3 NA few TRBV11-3 CASSRGVGTQYF TGTGCCAGCAGCAGGGGCGTCGGTACGCAGTATTTT
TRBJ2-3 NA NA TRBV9 CASSVEEGARPGTQYF TGTGCCAGCAGCGTAGAGGAGGGGGCGCGACCGGGTACGCAGTATTTT
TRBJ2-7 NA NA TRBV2 CASSETGTYEQYF TGTGCCAGCAGTGAAACAGGGACCTACGAGCAGTACTTC
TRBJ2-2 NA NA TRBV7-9 CASSFSAVNTGELFF TGTGCCAGCAGCTTTTCAGCGGTGAACACCGGGGAGCTGTTTTTT
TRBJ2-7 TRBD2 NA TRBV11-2 CASSLDFSGRSEQYF TGTGCCAGCAGCTTAGATTTTAGCGGGAGAAGCGAGCAGTACTTC
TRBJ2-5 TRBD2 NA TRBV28 CASSTLGGGMEETQYF TGTGCCAGCAGTACCCTCGGGGGGGGGATGGAAGAGACCCAGTACTTC
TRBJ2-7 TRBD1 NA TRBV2 CASSERGPMGEQYF TGTGCCAGCAGTGAAAGGGGGCCCATGGGCGAGCAGTACTTC
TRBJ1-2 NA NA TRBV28 CASSLPGGLQDYGYTF TGTGCCAGCAGCCTACCCGGAGGACTACAGGACTATGGCTACACCTTC
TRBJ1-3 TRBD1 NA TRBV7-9 CASSLPTGNTIYF TGTGCCAGCAGCTTACCGACAGGGAACACCATATATTTT
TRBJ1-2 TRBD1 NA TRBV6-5 CASSGRGQGGYGYTF TGTGCCAGCAGTGGCAGGGGGCAAGGCGGCTATGGCTACACCTTC
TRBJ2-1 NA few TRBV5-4 CASSLELATYNEQFF TGTGCCAGCAGCTTGGAGCTAGCTACATACAATGAGCAGTTCTTC
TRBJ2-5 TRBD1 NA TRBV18 CASSLNALSWGQLLRETQYF TGTGCCAGCTCACTCAATGCGCTCAGTTGGGGACAGCTTCTGCGGGAGACCCAGTACTTC
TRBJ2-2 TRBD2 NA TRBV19 CASRLAFNTGELFF TGTGCCAGTAGACTAGCGTTTAACACCGGGGAGCTGTTTTTT
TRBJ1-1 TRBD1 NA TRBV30 CAWSVNGAGGTEAFF TGTGCCTGGAGTGTAAATGGGGCAGGGGGGACTGAAGCTTTCTTT
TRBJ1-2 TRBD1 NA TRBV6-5 CASSYTGTVVGYGYTF TGTGCCAGCAGTTACACCGGGACAGTGGTCGGGTATGGCTACACCTTC
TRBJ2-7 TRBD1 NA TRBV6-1 CASKTSGTGWDEQYF TGTGCCAGCAAGACCAGCGGGACAGGGTGGGACGAGCAGTACTTC
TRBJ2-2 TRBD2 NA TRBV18 CASSRGLAGSGELFF TGTGCCAGCTCAAGGGGACTAGCGGGATCCGGGGAGCTGTTTTTT
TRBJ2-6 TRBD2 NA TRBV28 CASRTGLAGVPGANVLTF TGTGCCAGCAGGACCGGACTAGCGGGAGTTCCTGGGGCTAACGTCCTGACTTTC
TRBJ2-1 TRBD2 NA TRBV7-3 CASSLAGGFNNEQFF TGTGCCAGCAGCTTGGCGGGAGGCTTCAACAATGAGCAGTTCTTC
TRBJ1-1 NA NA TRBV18 CASSRQGITEAFF TGTGCCAGCTCACGGCAGGGTATCACTGAAGCTTTCTTT
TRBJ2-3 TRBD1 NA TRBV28 CASSPWGRDRDTDTQYF TGTGCCAGCAGTCCCTGGGGCCGGGACAGAGACACAGATACGCAGTATTTT
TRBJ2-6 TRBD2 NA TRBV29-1 CSVAGLAGGRGANVLTF TGCAGCGTCGCCGGACTAGCGGGAGGGCGAGGGGCCAACGTCCTGACTTTC
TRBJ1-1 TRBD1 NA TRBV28 CASSLSQKGGLNTEAFF TGTGCCAGCAGTTTAAGTCAGAAAGGGGGCCTAAACACTGAAGCTTTCTTT
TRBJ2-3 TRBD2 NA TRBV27 CASRMTSGTDTQYF TGTGCCAGCCGAATGACTAGCGGCACAGATACGCAGTATTTT
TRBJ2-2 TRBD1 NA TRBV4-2 CASSQGTGDTGELFF TGTGCCAGCAGCCAAGGGACAGGGGACACCGGGGAGCTGTTTTTT
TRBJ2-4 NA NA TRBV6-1 CASRGAAKNIQYF TGTGCCAGCAGAGGGGCAGCCAAAAACATTCAGTACTTC
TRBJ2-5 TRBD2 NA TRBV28 CASSFLAGGVETQYF TGTGCCAGCAGTTTTTTAGCGGGAGGGGTAGAGACCCAGTACTTC
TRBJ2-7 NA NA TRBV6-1 CASSVDSARQYF TGTGCCAGCAGTGTAGACAGTGCCCGTCAGTACTTC
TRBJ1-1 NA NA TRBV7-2 CASSFADRNTEAFF TGTGCCAGCAGCTTCGCCGACAGGAACACTGAAGCTTTCTTT
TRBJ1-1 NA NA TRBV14 CASSQVRGRNTEAFF TGTGCCAGCAGCCAAGTCCGGGGGAGGAACACTGAAGCTTTCTTT
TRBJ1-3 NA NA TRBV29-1 CSVQAGSTGNTIYF TGCAGCGTTCAAGCAGGGTCGACTGGAAACACCATATATTTT
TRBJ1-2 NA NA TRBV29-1 CSGVFGGLYGYTF TGCAGCGGGGTATTTGGAGGGCTCTATGGCTACACCTTC
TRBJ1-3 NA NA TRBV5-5 CASSWRSSGDSGNTIYF TGTGCCAGCAGCTGGCGGTCATCGGGGGACTCTGGAAACACCATATATTTT
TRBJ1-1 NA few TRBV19 CASSPGLMNTEAFF TGTGCCAGTAGTCCAGGGCTGATGAACACTGAAGCTTTCTTT
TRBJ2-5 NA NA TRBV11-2 CASSFGETQYF TGTGCCAGCAGCTTCGGAGAGACCCAGTACTTC
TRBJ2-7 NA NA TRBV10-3 CAIREGRRSFF TGTGCCATCAGGGAGGGCCGCCGCAGTTTCTTC
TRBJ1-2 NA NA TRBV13 CASSLLSPRANYGYTF TGTGCCAGCAGCCTACTTTCGCCACGGGCTAACTATGGCTACACCTTC
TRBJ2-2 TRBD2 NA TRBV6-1 CASSEVHGGTGELFF TGTGCCAGCAGTGAAGTTCACGGGGGGACCGGGGAGCTGTTTTTT
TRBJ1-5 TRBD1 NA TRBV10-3 CAISGGQGNQPQHF TGTGCCATCAGTGGAGGACAGGGCAATCAGCCCCAGCATTTT
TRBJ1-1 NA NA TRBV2 CASSVLQLLEAFF TGTGCCAGCAGTGTATTACAGCTGCTTGAAGCTTTCTTT
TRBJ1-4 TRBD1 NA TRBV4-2 CASSQVGTGRSNEKLFF TGTGCCAGCAGCCAAGTGGGGACAGGTCGCTCTAATGAAAAACTGTTTTTT